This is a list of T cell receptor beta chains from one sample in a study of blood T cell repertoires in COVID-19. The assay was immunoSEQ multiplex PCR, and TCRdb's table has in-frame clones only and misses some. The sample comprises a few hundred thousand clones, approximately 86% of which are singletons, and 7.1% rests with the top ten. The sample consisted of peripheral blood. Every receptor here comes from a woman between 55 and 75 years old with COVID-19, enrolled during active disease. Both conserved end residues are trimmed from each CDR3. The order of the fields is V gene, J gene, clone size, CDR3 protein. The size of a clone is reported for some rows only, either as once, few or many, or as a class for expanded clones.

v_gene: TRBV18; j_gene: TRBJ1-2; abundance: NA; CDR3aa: ASSPDRDYGYT
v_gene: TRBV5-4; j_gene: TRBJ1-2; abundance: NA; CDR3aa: ASSLEGHYGYT
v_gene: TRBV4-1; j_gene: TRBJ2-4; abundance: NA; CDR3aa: ASSQVGGVDIQY
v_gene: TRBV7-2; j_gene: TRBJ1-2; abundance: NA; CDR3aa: ASSKGYGGGRYGYT
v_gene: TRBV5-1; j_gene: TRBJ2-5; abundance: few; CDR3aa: ASSALAGGPGETQY
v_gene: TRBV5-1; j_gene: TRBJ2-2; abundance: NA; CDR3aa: ASSLQGEITGELF
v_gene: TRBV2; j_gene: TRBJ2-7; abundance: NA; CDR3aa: ASSEWQASYEQY
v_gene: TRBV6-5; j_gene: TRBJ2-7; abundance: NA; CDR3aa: ASRMGQTIYEQY
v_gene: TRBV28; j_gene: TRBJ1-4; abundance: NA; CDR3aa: ASRGEKLF
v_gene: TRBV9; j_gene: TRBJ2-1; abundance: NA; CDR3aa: ASSVSGALYNEQF